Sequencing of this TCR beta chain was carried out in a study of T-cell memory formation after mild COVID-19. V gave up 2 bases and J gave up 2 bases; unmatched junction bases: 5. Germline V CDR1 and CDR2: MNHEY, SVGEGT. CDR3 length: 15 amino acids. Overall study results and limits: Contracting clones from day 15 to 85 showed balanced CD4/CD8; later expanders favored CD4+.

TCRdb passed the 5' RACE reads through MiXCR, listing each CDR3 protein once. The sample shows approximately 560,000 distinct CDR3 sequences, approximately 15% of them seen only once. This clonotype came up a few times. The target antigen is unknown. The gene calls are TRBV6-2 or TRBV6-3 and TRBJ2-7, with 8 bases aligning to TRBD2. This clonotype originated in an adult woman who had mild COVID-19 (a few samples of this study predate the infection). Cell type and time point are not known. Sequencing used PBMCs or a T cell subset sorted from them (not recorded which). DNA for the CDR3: TGTGCCAGCAGTTACACGCGGGAGGTAACCTACGAGCAGTACTTC. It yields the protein CASSYTREVTYEQYF.